The sequence of this T cell receptor beta chain was determined in a study of T cells in Graves' hyperthyroidism and ophthalmopathy. Study outcomes and limitations: Appearing also in blood were most of the thyroid clonotypes expanded above 0.001.

This CDR3 contains 12 residues. Trimming stripped 4 bases from V and 5 bases from J, with 9 bases between. Germline V lookup: CDR1 MDHEN, CDR2 SYDVKM. Amplification of TCR beta CDR3 regions was performed using RNA transcripts as template. Carried out on the TCR CDR3, a first-round RT-PCR used the HTBI primer set. TCRdb recomputed calls from the multiplex PCR reads with MiXCR, one row per CDR3 protein. The sample contains roughly 300,000 distinct CDR3 sequences, around a fifth of which appear only once. On this clonotype: Its antigen is still unknown.

This chain links TRBV28 with TRBJ2-7; D possibly corresponds to TRBD2 (5 bases). This clonotype originated in a woman in her forties or fifties with Graves' hyperthyroidism. Sequenced material: blood. The CDR3 sequence is CASSWAGHEQYF. The CDR3 DNA is TGTGCCAGCAGTTGGGCGGGCCACGAGCAGTACTTC.